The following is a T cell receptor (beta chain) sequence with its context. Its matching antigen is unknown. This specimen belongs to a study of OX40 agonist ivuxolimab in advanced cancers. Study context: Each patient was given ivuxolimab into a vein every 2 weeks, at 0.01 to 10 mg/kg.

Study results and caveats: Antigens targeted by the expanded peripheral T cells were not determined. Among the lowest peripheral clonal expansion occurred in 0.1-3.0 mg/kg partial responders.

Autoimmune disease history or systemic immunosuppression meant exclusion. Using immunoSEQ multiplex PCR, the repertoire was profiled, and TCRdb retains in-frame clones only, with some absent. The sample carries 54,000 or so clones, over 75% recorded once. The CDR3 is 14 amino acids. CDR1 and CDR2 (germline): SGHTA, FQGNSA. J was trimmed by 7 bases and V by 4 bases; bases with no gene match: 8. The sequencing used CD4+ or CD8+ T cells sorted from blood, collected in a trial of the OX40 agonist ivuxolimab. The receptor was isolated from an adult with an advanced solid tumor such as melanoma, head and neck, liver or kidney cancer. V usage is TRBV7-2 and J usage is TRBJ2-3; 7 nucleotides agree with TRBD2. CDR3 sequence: CASSSPFSGHTQYF. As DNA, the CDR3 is TGTGCCAGCAGCTCCCCCTTTAGCGGGCATACGCAGTATTTT.